This is a list of T cell receptor beta chains from one sample in a study of identical twins. TCRdb reprocessed the 5' RACE reads with MiXCR, giving one entry per CDR3 protein. The sample yields approximately 140,000 distinct CDR3 sequences, roughly 3.3% seen once. The sequencing input was memory T cells sorted from blood. The receptors come from a young man in good health. Both conserved end residues are part of each CDR3. Fields, in order: D gene, J gene, clone size, V gene, CDR3 DNA, CDR3 protein. A D gene is named only where the DNA matches it firmly. Rows may omit the clone size; those that give it use once, few, many or a size class.

D: TRBD1; J: TRBJ1-1; size: many; V: TRBV5-1; DNA: TGCGCCAGCAGCCCCAGGGCAGGGGGAACATCTGAAGCTTTCTTT; CDR3: CASSPRAGGTSEAFF
D: TRBD1; J: TRBJ1-2; size: many; V: TRBV29-1; DNA: TGCAGCGTCCCGACAGGGGGCTATGGCTACACCTTC; CDR3: CSVPTGGYGYTF
D: TRBD1; J: TRBJ2-3; size: many; V: TRBV5-1; DNA: TGCGCCAGCAGCTTGCCTCGGACAGGAGATCCCACAGATACGCAGTATTTT; CDR3: CASSLPRTGDPTDTQYF
D: TRBD2; J: TRBJ2-1; size: many; V: TRBV9; DNA: TGTGCCAGCAGCGGAGGACTAGCGGGATCTAATGAGCAGTTCTTC; CDR3: CASSGGLAGSNEQFF
D: -; J: TRBJ1-1; size: many; V: TRBV6-1; DNA: TGTGCCAGCAGGCCGGGACACGGCGCTGAAGCTTTCTTT; CDR3: CASRPGHGAEAFF
D: -; J: TRBJ2-5; size: many; V: TRBV6-5; DNA: TGTGCCAGCAGTTACTCCGCAGGGTCACCGGAGACCCAGTACTTC; CDR3: CASSYSAGSPETQYF
D: TRBD1; J: TRBJ2-5; size: many; V: TRBV7-7; DNA: TGTGCCAGCAGCTTAGAGGGCAGGGGGGAGACCCAGTACTTC; CDR3: CASSLEGRGETQYF
D: -; J: TRBJ2-6; size: many; V: TRBV6-1; DNA: TGTGCCAGCAGTGAACTGATACTTGGGGCCAACGTCCTGACTTTC; CDR3: CASSELILGANVLTF
D: -; J: TRBJ2-5; size: many; V: TRBV7-2; DNA: TGTGCCAGCAGCACCGGGACCCAGGGGCCGTACTTC; CDR3: CASSTGTQGPYF
D: -; J: TRBJ2-7; size: many; V: TRBV29-1; DNA: TGCAGCGCTGGGGGGGGCAGAGCCTACGAGCAGTACTTC; CDR3: CSAGGGRAYEQYF
D: -; J: TRBJ2-1; size: many; V: TRBV4-3; DNA: TGCGCCAGCAGCCAAGATAACGCGATGGATGAGCAGTTCTTC; CDR3: CASSQDNAMDEQFF
D: -; J: TRBJ1-5; size: many; V: TRBV7-2; DNA: TGTGCCAGCAGCTTAGACAGGGATCAGCCCCAGCATTTT; CDR3: CASSLDRDQPQHF
D: TRBD2; J: TRBJ2-3; size: many; V: TRBV5-1; DNA: TGCGCCAGCAGCGGCGGGACTAGGAGCACAGATACGCAGTATTTT; CDR3: CASSGGTRSTDTQYF
D: -; J: TRBJ2-1; size: many; V: TRBV14; DNA: TGTGCCAGCAGCCAGGGCCTCCTGATGAATGAGCAGTTCTTC; CDR3: CASSQGLLMNEQFF
D: -; J: TRBJ1-2; size: few; V: TRBV11-1; DNA: TGTGCCAGCAGCTATGGGACTAGGGATGGCTACACCTTC; CDR3: CASSYGTRDGYTF
D: TRBD1; J: TRBJ1-2; size: many; V: TRBV6-5; DNA: TGTGCCAGCAGTTTTCTCGACAGGGCCCGCGGCTACACCTTC; CDR3: CASSFLDRARGYTF
D: -; J: TRBJ2-6; size: many; V: TRBV7-2; DNA: TGTGCCAGCAGCCCCCATAAGGCCAACGTCCTGACTTTC; CDR3: CASSPHKANVLTF
D: -; J: TRBJ2-2; size: many; V: TRBV28; DNA: TGTGCCAGCAGGCGCCATGGGGTAGGCACCGGGGAGCTGTTTTTT; CDR3: CASRRHGVGTGELFF
D: -; J: TRBJ2-1; size: many; V: TRBV7-9; DNA: TGTGCCAGCAGTCGTGGGGGGCATGAGCAGTTCTTC; CDR3: CASSRGGHEQFF
D: -; J: TRBJ2-7; size: many; V: TRBV5-6; DNA: TGTGCCAGCAGCTTTAGGACCACAGGCCCCAGAGACTCCTACGAGCAGTACTTC; CDR3: CASSFRTTGPRDSYEQYF
D: -; J: TRBJ2-1; size: few; V: TRBV30; DNA: TGTGCCTGGAGGGGGTACTCCTACAATGAGCAGTTCTTC; CDR3: CAWRGYSYNEQFF
D: TRBD1; J: TRBJ1-2; size: many; V: TRBV6-5; DNA: TGTGCCAGCAGTTCCACCCTGGACAGGAGAAGCTATGGCTACACCTTC; CDR3: CASSSTLDRRSYGYTF
D: -; J: TRBJ2-3; size: many; V: TRBV9; DNA: TGTGCCAGCAGCGTAGATAGCACAGATACGCAGTATTTT; CDR3: CASSVDSTDTQYF
D: -; J: TRBJ2-3; size: -; V: TRBV18; DNA: TGTGCCAGCTCACCCCAGCCCACAGATACGCAGTATTTT; CDR3: CASSPQPTDTQYF
D: TRBD2; J: TRBJ2-7; size: many; V: TRBV7-3; DNA: TGTGCCAGCAGCTTAGCGGGAGAGGAGGTGCAGTACTTC; CDR3: CASSLAGEEVQYF
D: TRBD2; J: TRBJ2-4; size: many; V: TRBV18; DNA: TGTGCCAGCTCACCGCGACTAGCGGACCAAAACATTCAGTACTTC; CDR3: CASSPRLADQNIQYF
D: -; J: TRBJ2-1; size: many; V: TRBV5-1; DNA: TGCGCCAGCAGCTCGGAGGGCCTATATTACAATGAGCAGTTCTTC; CDR3: CASSSEGLYYNEQFF